This T cell receptor beta chain was found in a study of regulatory T cells in long-lasting Graves disease. A word on this clonotype: One end of the junction fails to match germline, which may point to a read error.

Construction of TCR beta libraries relied on iRepertoire HTBI primers and on Arm-PCR targeting CDR3 regions. Via MiXCR, TCRdb re-called the multiplex PCR reads, giving one row per CDR3 protein. Among 360,000 or so distinct CDR3 sequences, about a sixth were seen once, and the ten largest hold just over 20%. In germline, CDR1 is DFQATT, CDR2 SNEGSKA (reference sequence). This CDR3 comprises 13 residues. Time point indicated: newly diagnosed GD, antithyroid drugs for less than 3 months. After RNA was extracted from PBMCs, the TCR library was made from it. These sequences were also reported in another study, on T cells in Graves' hyperthyroidism and ophthalmopathy. That publication notes: The patients, who ranged from 18 to 65 in age, presented with newly diagnosed hyperthyroidism lasting under 2 months. Most expanded thyroid clonotypes above 0.001 also appeared in blood.

Sequences were derived from peripheral blood mononuclear cells (PBMCs), sampled at new diagnosis, from a patient treated with antithyroid drugs. This clonotype originated in a woman in her late teens or twenties with Graves disease. The gene calls are TRBV20-1 and TRBJ2-7; D perhaps matches TRBD1 (5 bases). Here the CDR3 DNA reads TGCAGTGCTATACAGGTTGGGCTCAACGAGCAGCACTTC. Protein: CSAIQVGLNEQHF.